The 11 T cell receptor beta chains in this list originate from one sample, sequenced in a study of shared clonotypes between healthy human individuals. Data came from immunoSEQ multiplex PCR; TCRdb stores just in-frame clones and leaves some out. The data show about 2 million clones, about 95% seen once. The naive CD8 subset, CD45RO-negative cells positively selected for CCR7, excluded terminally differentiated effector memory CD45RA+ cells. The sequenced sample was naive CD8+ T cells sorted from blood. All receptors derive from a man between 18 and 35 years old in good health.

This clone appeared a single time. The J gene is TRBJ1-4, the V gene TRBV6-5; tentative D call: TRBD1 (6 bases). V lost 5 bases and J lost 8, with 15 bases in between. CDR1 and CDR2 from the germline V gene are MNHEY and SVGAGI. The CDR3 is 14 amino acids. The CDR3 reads CASSEQGDGEKLFF. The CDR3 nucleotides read TGTGCCAGCAGTGAACAGGGAGATGGCGAAAAACTGTTTTTT.

DNA for the CDR3: TGTGCCAGCAGTACCTATAGCGGGATGGGCCAAAACATTCAGTACTTC. Amino acids: CASSTYSGMGQNIQYF. The chain uses TRBV27 and TRBJ2-4; 8 bases agree with TRBD2. The J segment lost 5 bases and the V segment lost 5 bases, leaving 11 bases of the junction unmatched. Germline CDR1 is MNHEY and CDR2 is SMNVEV (reference sequence). The CDR3 sequence is 16 residues long.

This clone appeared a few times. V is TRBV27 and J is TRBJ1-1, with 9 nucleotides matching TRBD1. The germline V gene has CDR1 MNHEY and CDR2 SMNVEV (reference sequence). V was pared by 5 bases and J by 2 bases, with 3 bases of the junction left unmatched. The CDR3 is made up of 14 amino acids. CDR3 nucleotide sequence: TGTGCCAGCAGTCAAACAGGGGGCAACACTGAAGCTTTCTTT. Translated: CASSQTGGNTEAFF.

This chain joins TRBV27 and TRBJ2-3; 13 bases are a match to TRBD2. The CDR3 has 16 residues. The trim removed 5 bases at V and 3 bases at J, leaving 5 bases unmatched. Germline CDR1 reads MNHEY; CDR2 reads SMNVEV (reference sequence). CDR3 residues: CASSVWTSGSTDTQYF. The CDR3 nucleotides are TGTGCCAGCAGTGTGTGGACTAGCGGGAGTACAGATACGCAGTATTTT.

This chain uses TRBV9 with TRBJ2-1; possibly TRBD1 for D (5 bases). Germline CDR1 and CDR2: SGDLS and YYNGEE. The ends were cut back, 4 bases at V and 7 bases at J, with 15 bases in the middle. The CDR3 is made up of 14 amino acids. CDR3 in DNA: TGTGCCAGCAGCCCCCGGACCAGGGATAATGAGCAGTTCTTC. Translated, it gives CASSPRTRDNEQFF.

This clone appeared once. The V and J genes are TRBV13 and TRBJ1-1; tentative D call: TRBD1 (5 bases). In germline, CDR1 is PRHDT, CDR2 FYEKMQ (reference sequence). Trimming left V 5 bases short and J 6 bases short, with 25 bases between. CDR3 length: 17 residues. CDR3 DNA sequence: TGTGCCAGCAGCCCAACAAGGCAGGGCCCGAGAGAACCTGAAGCTTTCTTT. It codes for CASSPTRQGPREPEAFF.

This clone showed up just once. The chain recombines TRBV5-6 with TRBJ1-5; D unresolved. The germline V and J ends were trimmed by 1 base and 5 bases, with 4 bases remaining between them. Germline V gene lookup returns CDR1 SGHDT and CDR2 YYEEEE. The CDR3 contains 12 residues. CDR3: CASSLSDQPQHF. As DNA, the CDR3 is TGTGCCAGCAGCTTGAGTGATCAGCCCCAGCATTTT.

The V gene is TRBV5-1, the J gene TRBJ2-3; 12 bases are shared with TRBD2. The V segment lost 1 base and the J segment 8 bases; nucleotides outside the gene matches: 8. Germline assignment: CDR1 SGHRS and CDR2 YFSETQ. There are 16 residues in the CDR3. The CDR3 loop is CASSLPPGLAGITQYF. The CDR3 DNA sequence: TGCGCCAGCAGCTTGCCACCTGGACTAGCGGGGATTACGCAGTATTTT.

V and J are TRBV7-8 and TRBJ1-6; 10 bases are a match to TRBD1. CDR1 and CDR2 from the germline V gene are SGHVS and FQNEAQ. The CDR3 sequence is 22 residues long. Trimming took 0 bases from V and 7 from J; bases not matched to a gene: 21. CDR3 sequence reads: CASSLAMIEGQGYPFFNSPLHF. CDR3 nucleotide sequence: TGTGCCAGCAGCTTAGCGATGATAGAGGGACAGGGGTACCCCTTCTTCAATTCACCCCTCCACTTT.

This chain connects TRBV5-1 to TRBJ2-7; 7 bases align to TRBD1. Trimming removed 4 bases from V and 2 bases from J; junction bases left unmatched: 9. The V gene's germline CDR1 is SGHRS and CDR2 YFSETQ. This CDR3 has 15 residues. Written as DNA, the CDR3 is TGCGCCAGCAGCCCCCGGGACAGCCAAACCTACGAGCAGTACTTC. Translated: CASSPRDSQTYEQYF.

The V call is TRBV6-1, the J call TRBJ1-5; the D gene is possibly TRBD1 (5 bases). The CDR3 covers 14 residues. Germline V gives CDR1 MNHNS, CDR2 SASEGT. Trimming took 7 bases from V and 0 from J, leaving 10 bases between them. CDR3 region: CASTGGISNQPQHF. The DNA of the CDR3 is TGTGCCAGCACCGGGGGGATTAGCAATCAGCCCCAGCATTTT.